This record concerns one TCR beta chain sequence. Its antigen is still unknown. The entry originates in a study of cytomegalovirus exposure and HLA in healthy donors. Germline V lookup: CDR1 SGHAT, CDR2 FQNNGV. Trimming left V 2 bases short and J 7 bases short, with 11 bases between. CDR3 length: 14 amino acids. Regarding the study as a whole: Productive rates of about 90% or about 30% were seen for most TCR beta V segments in an earlier analysis. The authors later linked a missense DCLRE1C variant to TCR beta V- and J-gene trimming.

The PCR used 60 Vbeta and 13 Jbeta primers. The data were produced by immunoSEQ multiplex PCR, yet TCRdb's version contains in-frame clones alone and is incomplete. The sample shows tens of thousands of clones, more than 70% of them seen only once. The source of this sequence is a man between 40 and 49 years old in good health and CMV-seronegative. The rearrangement uses TRBV11-2 and TRBJ1-4; D not certain. Sequencing input: PBMCs. The CDR3, as DNA: TGTGCCAGCAGCTTATATCCCGTATTTGAAAAACTGTTTTTT. Protein product: CASSLYPVFEKLFF.